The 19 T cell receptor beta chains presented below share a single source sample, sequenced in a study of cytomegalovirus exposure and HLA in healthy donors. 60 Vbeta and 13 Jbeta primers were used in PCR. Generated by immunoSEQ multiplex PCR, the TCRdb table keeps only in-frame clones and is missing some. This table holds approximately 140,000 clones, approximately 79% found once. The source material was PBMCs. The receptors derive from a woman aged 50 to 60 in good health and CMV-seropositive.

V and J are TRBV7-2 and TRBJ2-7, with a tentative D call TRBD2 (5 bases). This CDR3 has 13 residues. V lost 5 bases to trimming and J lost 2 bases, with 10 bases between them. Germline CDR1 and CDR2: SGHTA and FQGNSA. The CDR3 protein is CASSILGTYEQYF. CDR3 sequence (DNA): TGTGCCAGCAGCATCCTCGGGACCTACGAGCAGTACTTC. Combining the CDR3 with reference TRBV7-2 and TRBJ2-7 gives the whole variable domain GAGVSQSPSNKVTEKGKDVELRCDPISGHTALYWYRQSLGQGLEFLIYFQGNSAPDKSGLPSDRFSAERTGGSVSTLTIQRTQQEDSAVYLCASSILGTYEQYFGPGTRLTVT.

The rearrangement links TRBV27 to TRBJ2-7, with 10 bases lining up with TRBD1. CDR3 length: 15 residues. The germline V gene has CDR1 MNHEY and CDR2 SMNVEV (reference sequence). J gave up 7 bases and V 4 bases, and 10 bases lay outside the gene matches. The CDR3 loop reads CASSSPSGTGEEQYF. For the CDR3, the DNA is TGTGCCAGCAGTTCTCCCTCCGGGACAGGGGAAGAGCAGTACTTC.

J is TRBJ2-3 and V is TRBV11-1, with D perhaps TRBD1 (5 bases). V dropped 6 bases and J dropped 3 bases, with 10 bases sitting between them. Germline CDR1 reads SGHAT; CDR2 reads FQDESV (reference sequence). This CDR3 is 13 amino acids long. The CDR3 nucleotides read TGTGCCAGCAGTTCCAGACAGACAGATACGCAGTATTTT. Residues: CASSSRQTDTQYF.

CDR3 region: CASGRSGGAYNEQFF. CDR3 DNA sequence: TGTGCCAGCGGCAGGAGCGGGGGGGCCTACAATGAGCAGTTCTTC. This chain connects TRBV2 to TRBJ2-1; 10 nucleotides align to TRBD2. CDR1 and CDR2 (germline): SNHLY, FYNNEI. The CDR3 spans 15 residues. With 8 bases clipped from V and 2 bases from J, the junction kept 6 bases outside the gene matches. Drawing the rest from reference TRBV2 and TRBJ2-1, the complete variable domain is EPEVTQTPSHQVTQMGQEVILRCVPISNHLYFYWYRQILGQKVEFLVSFYNNEISEKSEIFDDQFSVERPDGSNFTLKIRSTKLEDSAMYFCASGRSGGAYNEQFFGPGTRLTVL.

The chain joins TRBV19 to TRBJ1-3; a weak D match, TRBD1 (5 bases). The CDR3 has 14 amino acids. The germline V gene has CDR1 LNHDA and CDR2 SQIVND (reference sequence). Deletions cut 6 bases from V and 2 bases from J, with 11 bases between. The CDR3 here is CASRPQGAGNTIYF. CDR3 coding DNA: TGTGCCAGTAGACCCCAGGGCGCTGGAAACACCATATATTTT.

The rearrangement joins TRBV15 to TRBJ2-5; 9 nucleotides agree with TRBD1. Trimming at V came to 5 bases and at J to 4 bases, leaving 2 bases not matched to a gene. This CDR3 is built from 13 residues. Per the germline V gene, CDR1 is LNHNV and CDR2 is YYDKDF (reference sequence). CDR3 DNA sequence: TGTGCCACCAGCTGGGGACAGGGAGAGACCCAGTACTTC. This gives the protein CATSWGQGETQYF.

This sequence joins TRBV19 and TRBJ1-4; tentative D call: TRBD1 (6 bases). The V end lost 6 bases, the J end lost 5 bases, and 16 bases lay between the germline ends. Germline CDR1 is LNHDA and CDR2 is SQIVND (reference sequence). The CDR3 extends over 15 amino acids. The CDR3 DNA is TGTGCCAGTAGCGAAAAGGGACAACCGAATGAAAAACTGTTTTTT. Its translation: CASSEKGQPNEKLFF.

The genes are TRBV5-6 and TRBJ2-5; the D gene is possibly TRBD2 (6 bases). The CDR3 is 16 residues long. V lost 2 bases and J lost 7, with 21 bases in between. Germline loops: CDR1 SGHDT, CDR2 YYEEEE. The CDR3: CASSFERHGGLGTQYF. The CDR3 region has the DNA TGTGCCAGCAGCTTTGAAAGGCACGGGGGACTCGGGACCCAGTACTTC. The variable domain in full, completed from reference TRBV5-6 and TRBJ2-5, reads DAGVTQSPTHLIKTRGQQVTLRCSPKSGHDTVSWYQQALGQGPQFIFQYYEEEERQRGNFPDRFSGHQFPNYSSELNVNALLLGDSALYLCASSFERHGGLGTQYFGPGTRLLVL.

Here the CDR3 DNA reads TGTGCCAGCAGTCCAGGGCTTGTTGGAAACACCATATATTTT. It translates to CASSPGLVGNTIYF. The chain uses TRBV6-5 and TRBJ1-3; possibly TRBD1 for D (5 bases). The germline gives CDR1 MNHEY, CDR2 SVGAGI. The CDR3 covers 14 residues. Between the trimmed V and J ends, which lost 5 bases and 3 bases, there was a span of 11 bases.

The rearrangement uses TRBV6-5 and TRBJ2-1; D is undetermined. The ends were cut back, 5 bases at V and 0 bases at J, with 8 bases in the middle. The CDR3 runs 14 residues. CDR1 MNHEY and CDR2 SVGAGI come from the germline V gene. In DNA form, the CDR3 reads TGTGCCAGCAGTGAGGATAGCTCCTACAATGAGCAGTTCTTC. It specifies CASSEDSSYNEQFF.

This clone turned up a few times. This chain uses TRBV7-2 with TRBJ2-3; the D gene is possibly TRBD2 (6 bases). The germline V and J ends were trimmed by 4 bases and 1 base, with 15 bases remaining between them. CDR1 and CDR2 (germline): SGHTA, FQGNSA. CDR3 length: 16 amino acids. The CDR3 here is CASSSGDFPGTDTQYF. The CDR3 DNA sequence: TGTGCCAGCAGCTCTGGGGACTTCCCAGGCACAGATACGCAGTATTTT.

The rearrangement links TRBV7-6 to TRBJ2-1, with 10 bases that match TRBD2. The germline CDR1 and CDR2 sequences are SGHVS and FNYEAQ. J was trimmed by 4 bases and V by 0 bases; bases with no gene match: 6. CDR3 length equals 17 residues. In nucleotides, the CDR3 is TGTGCCAGCAGCTTAGCGGCTAGCGGGGGCCTATACAATGAGCAGTTCTTC. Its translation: CASSLAASGGLYNEQFF.

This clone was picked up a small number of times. The DNA of the CDR3 is TGCGCCATAGGGGAATCCAGGAAGATCACTGAAGCTTTCTTT. Translating gives CAIGESRKITEAFF. J is TRBJ1-1 and V is TRBV5-1, with D perhaps matching TRBD1 (5 bases). The CDR3 is 14 amino acids. V gave up 9 bases and J gave up 4 bases, with 19 bases separating them. CDR1 and CDR2 from the germline V gene are SGHRS and YFSETQ.

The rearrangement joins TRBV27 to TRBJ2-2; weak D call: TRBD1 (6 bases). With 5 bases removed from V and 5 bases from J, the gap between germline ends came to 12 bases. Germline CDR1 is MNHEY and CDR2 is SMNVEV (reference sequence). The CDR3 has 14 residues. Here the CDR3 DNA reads TGTGCCAGCAGTCAATACACAGGGACCGGGGAGCTGTTTTTT. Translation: CASSQYTGTGELFF.

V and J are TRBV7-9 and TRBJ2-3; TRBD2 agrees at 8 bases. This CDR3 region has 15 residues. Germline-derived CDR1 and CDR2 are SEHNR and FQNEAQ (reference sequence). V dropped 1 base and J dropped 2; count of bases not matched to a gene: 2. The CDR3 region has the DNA TGTGCCAGCAGCTTAGTAGCGGGAAACACAGATACGCAGTATTTT. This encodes CASSLVAGNTDTQYF.

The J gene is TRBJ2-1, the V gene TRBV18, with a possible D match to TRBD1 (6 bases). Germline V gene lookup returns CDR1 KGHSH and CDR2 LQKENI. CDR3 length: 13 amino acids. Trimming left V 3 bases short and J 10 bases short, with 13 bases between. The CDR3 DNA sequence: TGTGCCAGCTCACCTAATGATGGACAGGAGCAGTTCTTC. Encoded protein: CASSPNDGQEQFF. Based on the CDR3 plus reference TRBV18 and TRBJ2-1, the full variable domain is NAGVMQNPRHLVRRRGQEARLRCSPMKGHSHVYWYRQLPEEGLKFMVYLQKENIIDESGMPKERFSAEFPKEGPSILRIQQVVRGDSAAYFCASSPNDGQEQFFGPGTRLTVL.

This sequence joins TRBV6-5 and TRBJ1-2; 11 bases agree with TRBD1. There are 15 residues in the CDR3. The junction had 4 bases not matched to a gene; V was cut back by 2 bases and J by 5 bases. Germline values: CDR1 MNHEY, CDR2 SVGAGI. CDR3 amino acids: CASSYRGTGGYGYTF. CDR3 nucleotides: TGTGCCAGCAGTTACCGCGGGACAGGGGGATATGGCTACACCTTC.

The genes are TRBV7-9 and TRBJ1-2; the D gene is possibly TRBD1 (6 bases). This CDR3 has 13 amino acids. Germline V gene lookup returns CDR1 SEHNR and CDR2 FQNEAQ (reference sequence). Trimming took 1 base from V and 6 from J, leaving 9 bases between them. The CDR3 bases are TGTGCCAGCAGCTTAGGGACAGCCGATGGCTACACCTTC. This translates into CASSLGTADGYTF.

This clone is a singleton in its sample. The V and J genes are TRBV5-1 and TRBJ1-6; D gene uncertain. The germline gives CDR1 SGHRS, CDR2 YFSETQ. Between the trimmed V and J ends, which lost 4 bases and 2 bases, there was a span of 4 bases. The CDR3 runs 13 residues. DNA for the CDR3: TGCGCCAGCAGCGACACCTATAATTCACCCCTCCACTTT. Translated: CASSDTYNSPLHF. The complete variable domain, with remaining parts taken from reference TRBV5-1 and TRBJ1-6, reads KAGVTQTPRYLIKTRGQQVTLSCSPISGHRSVSWYQQTPGQGLQFLFEYFSETQRNKGNFPGRFSGRQFSNSRSEMNVSTLELGDSALYLCASSDTYNSPLHFGNGTRLTVT.